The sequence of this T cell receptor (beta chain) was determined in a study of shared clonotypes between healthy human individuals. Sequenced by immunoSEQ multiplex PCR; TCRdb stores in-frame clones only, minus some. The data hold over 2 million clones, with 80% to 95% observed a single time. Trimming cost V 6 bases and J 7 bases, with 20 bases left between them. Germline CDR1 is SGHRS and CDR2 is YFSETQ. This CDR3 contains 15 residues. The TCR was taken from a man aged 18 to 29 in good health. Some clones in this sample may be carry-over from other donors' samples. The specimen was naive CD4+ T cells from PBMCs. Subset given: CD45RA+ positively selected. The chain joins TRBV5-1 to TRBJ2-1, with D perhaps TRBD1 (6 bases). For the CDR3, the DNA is TGCGCCAGCACCCTGGGGGCAGTATTTGAGAATGAGCAGTTCTTC. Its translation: CASTLGAVFENEQFF.